The 7 T cell receptor beta chains below come from one sample, sequenced in a study of blood T cell repertoires in COVID-19. The data were produced by immunoSEQ multiplex PCR, yet TCRdb's version contains in-frame clones alone and is incomplete. Of under 300,000 clones in the sample, 70% to 90% were seen once. Specimen: PBMCs or T cells enriched from blood (not recorded which). These receptor sequences come from a woman aged 50 to 60 who had been exposed to COVID-19.

The rearrangement joins TRBV7-8 to TRBJ2-1; 10 bases agree with TRBD1. V lost 8 bases, J lost 7 bases, and 11 bases stayed unmatched. This CDR3 comprises 15 residues. The V gene's germline CDR1 is SGHVS and CDR2 FQNEAQ. The CDR3 DNA follows: TGTGCCAGCGGCCGACAGGGGGCATTGTGGAATGAGCAGTTCTTC. Its translation is CASGRQGALWNEQFF.

The chain has TRBV9 and TRBJ2-7, with a weak D call TRBD1 (6 bases). This CDR3 is 16 amino acids long. Germline V gives CDR1 SGDLS, CDR2 YYNGEE. The V and J ends lost 0 bases and 4 bases respectively, with 17 bases between them. The DNA for the CDR3 is TGTGCCAGCAGCGTAGGGGCAGGGGCTACTCTTTACGAGCAGTACTTC. Translation: CASSVGAGATLYEQYF. The whole variable domain, filled in from reference TRBV9 and TRBJ2-7, reads DSGVTQTPKHLITATGQRVTLRCSPRSGDLSVYWYQQSLDQGLQFLIQYYNGEERAKGNILERFSAQQFPDLHSELNLSSLELGDSALYFCASSVGAGATLYEQYFGPGTRLTVT.

CDR3 DNA sequence: TGCGCCAGCAGTGAGTCGTTAGTGAGCTCCTACGAGCAGTACTTC. It codes for CASSESLVSSYEQYF. V usage is TRBV10-1 and J usage is TRBJ2-7; D is ambiguous. The CDR3 length is 15 residues. Trimming shortened V by 0 bases and J by 0 bases, and 9 bases separated the two germline ends. The V gene's germline CDR1 is WNHNN and CDR2 SYGVQD (reference sequence).

This clone was recorded only once. This rearrangement joins TRBV20-1 to TRBJ1-1; 9 nucleotides match TRBD1. J was trimmed by 4 bases and V by 3 bases; bases with no gene match: 12. The CDR3 length is 16 residues. Germline CDR1 is DFQATT and CDR2 is SNEGSKA (reference sequence). CDR3 bases: TGCAGTGCTAGTCTCAACAGGGGGCGCATGTTCACTGAAGCTTTCTTT. Its translation: CSASLNRGRMFTEAFF.

The chain joins TRBV30 to TRBJ1-5; D gene unclear. This CDR3 region has 13 residues. From germline, CDR1 is GTSNPN and CDR2 SVGIG (reference sequence). The V and J ends lost 2 bases and 2 bases respectively, with 7 bases between them. Here the CDR3 DNA reads TGTGCCTGGAGTTCGGAGGGCAATCAGCCCCAGCATTTT. As protein: CAWSSEGNQPQHF.

This chain links TRBV5-6 with TRBJ2-6, with 8 nucleotides matching TRBD2. Germline assignment: CDR1 SGHDT and CDR2 YYEEEE. The CDR3 spans 18 residues. CDR3 loop: CASGAGPFRGDGANVLTF. The CDR3 DNA sequence: TGTGCTAGCGGGGCAGGGCCCTTCCGCGGGGATGGGGCCAACGTCCTGACTTTC.

The genes are TRBV7-9 and TRBJ1-4, with TRBD1 as a possible D gene (6 bases). V was pared by 6 bases and J by 5 bases, with 7 bases between. The germline gives CDR1 SEHNR, CDR2 FQNEAQ (reference sequence). The CDR3 is 12 residues long. CDR3 sequence: CASRDSNEKLFF. The CDR3, as DNA: TGTGCCAGCAGGGACAGCAATGAAAAACTGTTTTTT. Looking up the rest from reference TRBV7-9 and TRBJ1-4 gives the full variable domain: DTGVSQNPRHKITKRGQNVTFRCDPISEHNRLYWYRQTLGQGPEFLTYFQNEAQLEKSRLLSDRFSAERPKGSFSTLEIQRTEQGDSAMYLCASRDSNEKLFFGSGTQLSVL.